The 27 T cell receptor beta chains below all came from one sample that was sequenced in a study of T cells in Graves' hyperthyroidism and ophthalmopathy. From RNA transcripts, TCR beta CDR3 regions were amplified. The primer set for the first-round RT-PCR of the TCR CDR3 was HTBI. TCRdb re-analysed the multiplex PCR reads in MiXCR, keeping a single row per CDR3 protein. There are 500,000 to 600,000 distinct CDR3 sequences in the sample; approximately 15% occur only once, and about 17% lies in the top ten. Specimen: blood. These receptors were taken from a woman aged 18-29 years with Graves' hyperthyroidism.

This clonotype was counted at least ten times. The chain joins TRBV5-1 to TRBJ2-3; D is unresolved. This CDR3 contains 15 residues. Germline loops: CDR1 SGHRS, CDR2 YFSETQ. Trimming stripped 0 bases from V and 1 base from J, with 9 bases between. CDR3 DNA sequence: TGCGCCAGCAGCTTGGGTCAGATCGGCACAGATACGCAGTATTTT. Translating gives CASSLGQIGTDTQYF.

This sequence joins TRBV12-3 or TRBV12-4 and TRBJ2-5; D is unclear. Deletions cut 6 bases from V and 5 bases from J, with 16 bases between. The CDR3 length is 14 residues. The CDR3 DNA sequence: TGTGCCAGCAGCCAAAACAGCCCTAGGGAGACCCAGTACTTC. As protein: CASSQNSPRETQYF.

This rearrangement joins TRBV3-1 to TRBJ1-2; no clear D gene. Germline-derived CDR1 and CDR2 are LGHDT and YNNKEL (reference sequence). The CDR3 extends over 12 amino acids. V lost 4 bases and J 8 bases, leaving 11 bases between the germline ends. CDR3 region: CASSPTGWGYTF. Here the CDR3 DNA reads TGTGCCAGCAGCCCGACCGGGTGGGGCTACACCTTC.

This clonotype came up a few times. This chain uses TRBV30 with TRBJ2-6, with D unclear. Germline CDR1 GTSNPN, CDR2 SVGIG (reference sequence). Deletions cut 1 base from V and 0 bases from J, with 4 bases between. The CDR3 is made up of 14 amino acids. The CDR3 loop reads CAWSATSGANVLTF. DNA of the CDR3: TGTGCCTGGAGTGCAACCTCTGGGGCCAACGTCCTGACTTTC.

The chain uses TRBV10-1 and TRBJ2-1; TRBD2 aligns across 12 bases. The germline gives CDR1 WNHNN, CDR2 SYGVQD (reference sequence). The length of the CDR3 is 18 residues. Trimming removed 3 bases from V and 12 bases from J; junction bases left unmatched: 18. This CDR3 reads CASSEVKLLAGGPSLQFF. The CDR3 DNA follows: TGCGCCAGCAGTGAAGTGAAGTTACTAGCGGGGGGACCTTCTTTGCAGTTCTTC.

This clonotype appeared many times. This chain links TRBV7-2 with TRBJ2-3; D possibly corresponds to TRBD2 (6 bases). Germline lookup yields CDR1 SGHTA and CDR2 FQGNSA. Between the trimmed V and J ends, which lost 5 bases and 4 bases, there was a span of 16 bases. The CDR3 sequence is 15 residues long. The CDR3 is CASSPAGTSPDTQYF. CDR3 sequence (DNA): TGTGCCAGCAGCCCCGCGGGTACTAGCCCAGATACGCAGTATTTT.

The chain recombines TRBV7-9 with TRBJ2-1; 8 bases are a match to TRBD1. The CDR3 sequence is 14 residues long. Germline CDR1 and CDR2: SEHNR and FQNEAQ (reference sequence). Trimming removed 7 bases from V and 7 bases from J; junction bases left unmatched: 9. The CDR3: CASTPPDRANEQFF. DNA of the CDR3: TGTGCCAGCACCCCCCCGGACAGGGCTAATGAGCAGTTCTTC.

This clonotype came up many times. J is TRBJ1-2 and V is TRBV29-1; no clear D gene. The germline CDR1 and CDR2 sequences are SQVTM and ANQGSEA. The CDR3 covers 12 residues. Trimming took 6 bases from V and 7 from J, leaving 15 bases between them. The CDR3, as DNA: TGCAGCGTCGCCGCGGGGTGGGGTGGCTACACCTTC. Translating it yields CSVAAGWGGYTF. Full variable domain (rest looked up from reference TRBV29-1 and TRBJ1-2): SAVISQKPSRDICQRGTSLTIQCQVDSQVTMMFWYRQQPGQSLTLIATANQGSEATYESGFVIDKFPISRPNLTFSTLTVSNMSPEDSSIYLCSVAAGWGGYTFGSGTRLTVV.

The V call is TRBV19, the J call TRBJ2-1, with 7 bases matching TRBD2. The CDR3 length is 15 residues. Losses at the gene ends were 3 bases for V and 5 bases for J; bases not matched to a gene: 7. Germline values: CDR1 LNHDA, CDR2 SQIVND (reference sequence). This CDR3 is CASSIARGGNNEQFF. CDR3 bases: TGTGCCAGTAGTATCGCTCGGGGAGGGAACAATGAGCAGTTCTTC. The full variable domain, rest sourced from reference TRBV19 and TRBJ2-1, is DGGITQSPKYLFRKEGQNVTLSCEQNLNHDAMYWYRQDPGQGLRLIYYSQIVNDFQKGDIAEGYSVSREKKESFPLTVTSAQKNPTAFYLCASSIARGGNNEQFFGPGTRLTVL.

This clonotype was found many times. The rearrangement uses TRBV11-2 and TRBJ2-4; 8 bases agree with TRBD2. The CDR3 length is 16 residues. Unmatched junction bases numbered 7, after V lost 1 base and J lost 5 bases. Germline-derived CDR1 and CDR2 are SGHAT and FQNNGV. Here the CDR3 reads CASSLAPGGGQNIQYF. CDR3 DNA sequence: TGTGCCAGCAGCTTAGCTCCCGGGGGGGGGCAAAACATTCAGTACTTC.

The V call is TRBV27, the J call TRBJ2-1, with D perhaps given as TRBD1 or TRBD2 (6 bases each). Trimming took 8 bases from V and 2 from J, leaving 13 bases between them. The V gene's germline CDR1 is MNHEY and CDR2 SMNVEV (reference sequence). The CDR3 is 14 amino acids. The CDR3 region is CASRLGGTYNEQFF. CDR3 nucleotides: TGTGCCAGCCGCTTAGGGGGGACCTACAATGAGCAGTTCTTC.

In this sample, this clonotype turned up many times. For the CDR3, the DNA is TGTGCCAGCAGCCCTGGGAGCAAAAACATTCAGTACTTC. It yields the protein CASSPGSKNIQYF. V and J are TRBV7-2 and TRBJ2-4; tentatively, D is TRBD2 (5 bases). The V gene lost 5 bases and the J gene lost 3 bases, with 8 bases spanning the gap. The CDR3 sequence is 13 residues long. Germline V gene lookup returns CDR1 SGHTA and CDR2 FQGNSA.

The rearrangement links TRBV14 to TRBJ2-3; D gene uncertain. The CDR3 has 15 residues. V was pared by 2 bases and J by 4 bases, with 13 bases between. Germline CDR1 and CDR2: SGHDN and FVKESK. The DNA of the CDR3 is TGTGCCAGCAGCCAACCGGGCCCTGTGGCAGATACGCAGTATTTT. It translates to CASSQPGPVADTQYF. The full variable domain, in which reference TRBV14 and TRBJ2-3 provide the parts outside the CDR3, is EAGVTQFPSHSVIEKGQTVTLRCDPISGHDNLYWYRRVMGKEIKFLLHFVKESKQDESGMPNNRFLAERTGGTYSTLKVQPAELEDSGVYFCASSQPGPVADTQYFGPGTRLTVL.

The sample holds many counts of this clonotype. The CDR3 loop is CASSLGQGRRAFF. Written as DNA, the CDR3 is TGTGCCAGCAGTTTAGGACAGGGGAGGAGAGCTTTCTTT. This chain joins TRBV12-3 or TRBV12-4 and TRBJ1-1; TRBD1 matches 8 bases. This CDR3 is built from 13 residues. After removal of 1 base from V and 10 bases from J, the junction contained 5 bases not matched to a gene.

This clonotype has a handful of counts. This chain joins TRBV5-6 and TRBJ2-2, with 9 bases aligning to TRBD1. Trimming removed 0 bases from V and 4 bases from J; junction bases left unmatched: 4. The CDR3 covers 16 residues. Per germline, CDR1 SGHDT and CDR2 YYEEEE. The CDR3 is CASSLATGGATGELFF. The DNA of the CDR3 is TGTGCCAGCAGCTTGGCGACAGGGGGAGCCACCGGGGAGCTGTTTTTT.

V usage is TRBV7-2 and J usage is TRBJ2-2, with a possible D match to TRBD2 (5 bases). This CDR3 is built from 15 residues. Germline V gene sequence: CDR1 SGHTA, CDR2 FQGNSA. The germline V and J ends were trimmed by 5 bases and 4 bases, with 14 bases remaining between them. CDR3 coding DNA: TGTGCCAGCAGCCCCCCCCCGGGGTTCACCGGGGAGCTGTTTTTT. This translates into CASSPPPGFTGELFF.

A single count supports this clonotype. The CDR3 here is CASSYGNLAGHYNEQFF. The CDR3 nucleotides are TGTGCCAGCAGTTACGGAAATCTAGCGGGACACTACAATGAGCAGTTCTTC. The chain couples TRBV6-5 to TRBJ2-1, with 9 bases matching TRBD2. CDR3 size: 17 residues. Germline CDR1 and CDR2: MNHEY and SVGAGI. The V and J ends lost 2 bases and 3 bases, in that order; junction bases with no gene match: 8.

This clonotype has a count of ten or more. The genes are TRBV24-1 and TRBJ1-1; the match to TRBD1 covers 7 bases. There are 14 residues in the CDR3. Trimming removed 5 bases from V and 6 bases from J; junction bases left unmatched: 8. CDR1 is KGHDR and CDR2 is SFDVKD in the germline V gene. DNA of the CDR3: TGTGCCACCAGTGCCTCGACAGGGAGACCTGAAGCTTTCTTT. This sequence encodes CATSASTGRPEAFF.

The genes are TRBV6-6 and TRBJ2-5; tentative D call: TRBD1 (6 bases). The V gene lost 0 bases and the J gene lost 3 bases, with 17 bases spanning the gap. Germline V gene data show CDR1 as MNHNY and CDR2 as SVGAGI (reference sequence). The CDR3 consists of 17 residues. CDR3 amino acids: CASSYSSLGGFEETQYF. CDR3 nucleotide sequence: TGTGCCAGCAGTTACTCGTCACTAGGGGGATTTGAAGAGACCCAGTACTTC.

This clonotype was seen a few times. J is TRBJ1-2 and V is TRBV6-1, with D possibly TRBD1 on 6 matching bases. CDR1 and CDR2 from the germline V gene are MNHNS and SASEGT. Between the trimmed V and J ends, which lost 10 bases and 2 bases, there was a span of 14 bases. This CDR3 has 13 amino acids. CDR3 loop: CATKKQGNYGYTF. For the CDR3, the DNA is TGTGCCACCAAAAAACAGGGAAACTATGGCTACACCTTC.

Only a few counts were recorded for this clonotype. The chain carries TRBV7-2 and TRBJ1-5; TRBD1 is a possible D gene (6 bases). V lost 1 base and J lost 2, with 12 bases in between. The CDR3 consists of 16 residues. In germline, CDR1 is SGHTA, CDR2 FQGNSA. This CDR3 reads CASSLDFRGRNQPQHF. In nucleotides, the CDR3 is TGTGCCAGCAGCTTAGATTTCAGGGGCCGCAATCAGCCCCAGCATTTT.

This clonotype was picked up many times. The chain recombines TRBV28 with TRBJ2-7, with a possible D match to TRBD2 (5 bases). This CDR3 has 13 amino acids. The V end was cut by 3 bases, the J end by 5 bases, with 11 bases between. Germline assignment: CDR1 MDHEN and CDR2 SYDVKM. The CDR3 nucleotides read TGTGCCAGCAGTTTCGAGGGTATCGACGAGCAGTACTTC. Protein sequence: CASSFEGIDEQYF.

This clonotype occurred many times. CDR3 DNA sequence: TGCAGTGCTGCTGGCGGGTACTACAATGAGCAGTTCTTC. Translating it yields CSAAGGYYNEQFF. The chain combines TRBV20-1 with TRBJ2-1, with a weak D call TRBD2 (5 bases). The germline CDR1 and CDR2 sequences are DFQATT and SNEGSKA (reference sequence). V was cut by 5 bases and J by 3 bases, with 11 bases left in between. This CDR3 comprises 13 residues.

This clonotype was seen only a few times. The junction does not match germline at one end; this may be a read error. CDR3 DNA: TGTGCCAGCAGGGGCGGGAGCGATTTAGAGCAGTACTTC. Amino acids: CASRGGSDLEQYF. The chain couples TRBV5-1 to TRBJ2-7; D is perhaps TRBD2 (7 bases). The CDR3 totals 13 residues. The germline V gene encodes CDR1 SGHRS and CDR2 YFSETQ.

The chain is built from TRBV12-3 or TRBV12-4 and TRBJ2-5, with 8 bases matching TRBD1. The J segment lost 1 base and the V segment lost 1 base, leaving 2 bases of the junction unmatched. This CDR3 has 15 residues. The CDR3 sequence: CASSLGTGSQETQYF. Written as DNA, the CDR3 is TGTGCCAGCAGTTTAGGGACAGGGAGCCAAGAGACCCAGTACTTC.

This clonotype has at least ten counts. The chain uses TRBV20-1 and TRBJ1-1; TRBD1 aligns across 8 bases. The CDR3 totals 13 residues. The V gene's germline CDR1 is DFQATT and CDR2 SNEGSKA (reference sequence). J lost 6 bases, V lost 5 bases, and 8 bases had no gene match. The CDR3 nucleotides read TGCAGTGCTTTGGACAGGGATCGCGCTGAAGCTTTCTTT. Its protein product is CSALDRDRAEAFF.

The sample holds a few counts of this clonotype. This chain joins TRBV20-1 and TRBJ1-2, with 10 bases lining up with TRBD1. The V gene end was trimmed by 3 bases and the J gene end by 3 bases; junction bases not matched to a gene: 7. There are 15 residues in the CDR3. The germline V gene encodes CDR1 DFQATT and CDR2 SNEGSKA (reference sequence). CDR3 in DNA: TGCAGTGCTAGCCAACCGGGACAGGGGCACTATGGCTACACCTTC. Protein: CSASQPGQGHYGYTF.